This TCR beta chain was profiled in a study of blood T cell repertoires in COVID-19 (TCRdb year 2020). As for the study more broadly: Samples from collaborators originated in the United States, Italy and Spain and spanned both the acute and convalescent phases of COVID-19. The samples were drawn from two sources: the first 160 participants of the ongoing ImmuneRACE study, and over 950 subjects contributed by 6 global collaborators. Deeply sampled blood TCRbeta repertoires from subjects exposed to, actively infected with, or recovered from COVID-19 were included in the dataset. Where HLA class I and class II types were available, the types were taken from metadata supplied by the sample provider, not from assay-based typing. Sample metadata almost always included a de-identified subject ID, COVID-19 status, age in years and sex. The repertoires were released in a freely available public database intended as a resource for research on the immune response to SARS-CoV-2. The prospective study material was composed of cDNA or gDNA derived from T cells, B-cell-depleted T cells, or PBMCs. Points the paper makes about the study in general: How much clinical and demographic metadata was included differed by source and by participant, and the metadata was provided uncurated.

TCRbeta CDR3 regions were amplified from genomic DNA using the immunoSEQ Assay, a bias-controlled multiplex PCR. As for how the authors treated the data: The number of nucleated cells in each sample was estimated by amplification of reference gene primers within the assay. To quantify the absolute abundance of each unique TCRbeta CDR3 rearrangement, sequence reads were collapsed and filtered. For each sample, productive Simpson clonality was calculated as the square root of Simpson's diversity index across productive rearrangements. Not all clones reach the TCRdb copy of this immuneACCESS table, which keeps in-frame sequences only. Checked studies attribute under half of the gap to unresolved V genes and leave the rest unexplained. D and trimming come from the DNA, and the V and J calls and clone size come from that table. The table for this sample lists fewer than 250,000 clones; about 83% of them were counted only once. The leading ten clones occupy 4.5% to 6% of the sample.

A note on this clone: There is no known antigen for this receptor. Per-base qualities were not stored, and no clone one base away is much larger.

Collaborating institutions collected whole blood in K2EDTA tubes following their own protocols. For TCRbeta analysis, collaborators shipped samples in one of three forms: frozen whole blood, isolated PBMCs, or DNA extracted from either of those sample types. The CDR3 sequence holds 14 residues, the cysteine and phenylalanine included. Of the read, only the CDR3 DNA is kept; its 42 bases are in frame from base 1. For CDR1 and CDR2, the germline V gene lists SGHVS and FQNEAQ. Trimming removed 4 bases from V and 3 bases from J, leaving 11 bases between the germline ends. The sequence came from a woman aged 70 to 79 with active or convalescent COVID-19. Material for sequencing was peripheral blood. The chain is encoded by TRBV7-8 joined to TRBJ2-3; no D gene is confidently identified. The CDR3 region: CASSSYGPTDTQYF. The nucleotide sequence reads TGTGCCAGCAGCTCCTATGGTCCTACAGATACGCAGTATTTT.